This T cell receptor (beta chain) was identified in a study of chemoradiotherapy in HPV16-positive cancers. For the study at large: Candidate HPV-specific clones and shared TCR motifs came from a couple of HPV16-positive patients. Study-level points and caveats: During treatment, candidate HPV-specific clones and E7-related motifs expanded in tumor. Better recurrence-free survival went with HPV-responsive T-cell expansion in HPV16-positive patients.

Repeated repertoire sampling spanned the course of chemoradiotherapy. Per the germline V gene, CDR1 is ENHRY and CDR2 is SYGVKD. CDR3 size: 12 residues. Trimming cost V 8 bases and J 4 bases, with 11 bases left between them. Measured with immunoSEQ multiplex PCR; TCRdb has only the in-frame clones, and not every one. The sample records 9,400 or so clones, around four fifths being singletons. For this clone: Its cognate antigen is unknown.

V gene TRBV10-3 combines with J gene TRBJ1-1; TRBD1 is a possible D gene (6 bases). The TCR was taken from a human donor with HPV-associated anogenital cancer. This specimen was collected from a patient who underwent chemoradiotherapy. CDR3 DNA sequence: TGTGCCATCGGGGAGGGGGGCACTGAAGCTTTCTTT. Its translation is CAIGEGGTEAFF.